These 11 T cell receptor beta chains share one sample of origin, sequenced in a study of early T cells in non-severe SARS-CoV-2 infection (dated by TCRdb to about 2021). Libraries were constructed by 5' RACE. Reads for this sample came from a NextSeq 500. The raw public reads went through TCRdb reprocessing: fastp at Q25, MiXCR clone calling, in-frame beta chains kept. Rows merge per CDR3 protein into single entries with the most common DNA and genes. The sample yields just under 85,000 distinct CDR3 sequences; about 10% were counted once. The ten largest clones add up to just over 8% of the sample. This specimen consisted of whole blood, obtained at baseline. The receptors here all came from an adult who was a healthcare worker with PCR-confirmed SARS-CoV-2 infection or an uninfected control (not recorded which).

The V call is TRBV20-1, the J call TRBJ2-1, with D tentatively TRBD1 or TRBD2 (6 bases each). V was trimmed by 4 bases and J by 7 bases, leaving 20 bases between them. Germline V gene sequence: CDR1 DFQATT, CDR2 SNEGSKA (reference sequence). CDR3 length: 15 amino acids. The CDR3 loop reads CSAIPRGPATNEQFF. CDR3 DNA sequence: TGCAGTGCTATCCCCCGGGGGCCCGCCACTAATGAGCAGTTCTTC.

Concerning this clonotype itself: Since the CDR3 does not end with the conserved phenylalanine or tryptophan, this likely comes from a read error. The V call is TRBV14, the J call TRBJ2-1; TRBD1 matches at 8 bases. Trimming at V came to 2 bases and at J to 8 bases, leaving 8 bases not matched to a gene. This CDR3 is 15 amino acids long. CDR1 and CDR2 (germline): SGHDN, FVKESK. The chain's CDR3 is CASSQSGAGGYEQFS. CDR3 in DNA: TGTGCCAGCAGCCAAAGTGGCGCAGGGGGCTATGAGCAGTTCTCC.

This clonotype was detected a few times. The rearrangement joins TRBV5-4 to TRBJ2-2; 7 bases map to TRBD1. The V gene's germline CDR1 is SGHNT and CDR2 YYREEE (reference sequence). V gave up 4 bases and J gave up 9 bases; unmatched junction bases: 6. The CDR3 is 13 residues long. The CDR3 protein is CASSQQGIRELFF. The CDR3, as DNA: TGTGCCAGCAGCCAACAGGGGATCCGGGAGCTGTTTTTT.

This clonotype has only a few counts. V and J are TRBV5-5 and TRBJ1-6, with D perhaps TRBD1 (5 bases). Germline assignment: CDR1 SGHKS and CDR2 YYEKEE (reference sequence). Trimming took off 3 bases at V and 8 bases at J, with 12 bases between the two ends. The length of the CDR3 is 14 residues. CDR3 amino acids: CASSSRVRDSPLHF. The CDR3 bases are TGTGCCAGCAGCTCCAGGGTCCGGGATTCACCCCTCCACTTT.

V gene TRBV10-3 combines with J gene TRBJ2-7, with D possibly TRBD2 on 6 matching bases. The V end was cut by 10 bases, the J end by 0 bases, with 10 bases between. The CDR3 contains 12 residues. Germline V gene lookup returns CDR1 ENHRY and CDR2 SYGVKD. CDR3 in amino acids: CASGEPSYEQYF. For the CDR3, the DNA is TGTGCCAGCGGGGAGCCCTCCTACGAGCAGTACTTC.

The count of this clonotype is one. The chain uses TRBV18 and TRBJ2-7, with 10 bases that match TRBD2. CDR3 size: 16 residues. Trimming at V came to 3 bases and at J to 3 bases, leaving 8 bases not matched to a gene. Germline CDR1 KGHSH, CDR2 LQKENI. CDR3 DNA: TGTGCCAGCTCACCCCCCGGGACTAGCGTTCTCTACGAGCAGTACTTC. It encodes CASSPPGTSVLYEQYF.

This clonotype appeared many times. J is TRBJ1-6 and V is TRBV7-2, with D tentatively TRBD1 (6 bases). This CDR3 region has 14 residues. V lost 7 bases and J 4 bases, leaving 11 bases between the germline ends. Germline V gene lookup returns CDR1 SGHTA and CDR2 FQGNSA. CDR3 amino acids: CASKEDRYNSPLHF. As DNA, the CDR3 is TGTGCCAGCAAGGAGGACAGATATAATTCACCCCTCCACTTT.

This clonotype was seen many times. The V and J genes are TRBV28 and TRBJ1-2; 9 bases agree with TRBD1. The J segment lost 8 bases and the V segment lost 4 bases, leaving 14 bases of the junction unmatched. The CDR3 runs to 16 residues. Germline values: CDR1 MDHEN, CDR2 SYDVKM. DNA of the CDR3: TGTGCCAGCAGTTACGGCTTGAGGACAGGGGAATCGGGCTACACCTTC. Amino acids: CASSYGLRTGESGYTF.

The chain recombines TRBV3-1 with TRBJ1-1; D uncertain. The CDR3 runs to 12 residues. Trimming took 3 bases from V and 6 from J, leaving 8 bases between them. Germline CDR1 LGHDT, CDR2 YNNKEL (reference sequence). CDR3 residues: CASSHDRAEAFF. As DNA, the CDR3 is TGTGCCAGCAGCCATGATAGGGCTGAAGCTTTCTTT.

This clonotype came up a few times. Being one base from a much bigger clone, this may be a read error. This rearrangement joins TRBV6-4 to TRBJ2-3; D gene ambiguous. This CDR3 has 13 amino acids. Per germline, CDR1 MRHNA and CDR2 SNTAGT. Between the trimmed V and J ends, which lost 2 bases and 0 bases, there was a span of 3 bases. The CDR3 coding sequence is TGTGCCAGCAGTGACGGGAGCACAGATACGCAGTATTTT. This sequence encodes CASSDGSTDTQYF.

This clonotype was observed many times. The V gene is TRBV28, the J gene TRBJ2-5, with 10 bases identical to TRBD2. The CDR3 spans 14 residues. Unmatched junction bases numbered 7, after V lost 6 bases and J lost 6 bases. CDR1 is MDHEN, CDR2 SYDVKM, per germline. CDR3 region: CASSLVAGGKTQYF. CDR3 in DNA: TGTGCCAGCAGCCTAGTAGCGGGAGGAAAGACCCAGTACTTC.